This T cell receptor beta chain derives from a study of T cell clonality in common variable immunodeficiency. Whole-study results and caveats: Fewer TCRbeta clones were shared among CVID subjects than controls. Links between repertoire features and CVID complications were heterogeneity-limited.

This clone was seen ten or more times. The antigen is undetermined. The read ends 3 residues early relative to the CDR3; the germline J gene fills the gap. V was cut by 5 bases and J by 5 bases, with 19 bases left in between. The CDR3 extends over 15 amino acids. The germline CDR1 and CDR2 sequences are LNHDA and SQIVND (reference sequence). TCRdb keeps only in-frame clones here, not all; method: immunoSEQ multiplex PCR. Sampling found about 40,000 clones, none seen once. This clonotype was sampled from a person aged 18-70 years in good health. Sequencing used peripheral blood mononuclear cells. This sequence joins TRBV19 and TRBJ2-7; D may be TRBD2 (6 bases). The part of the CDR3 DNA that was read is TGTGCCAGTAGTGACCGCCCACGGGGGAATGACGAG. It codes for CASSDRPRGNDE. The full CDR3 is CASSDRPRGNDEQYF.